This T cell receptor (beta chain) was sequenced in a study of T-cell memory formation after mild COVID-19. Study as a whole: The TCR clusters were mostly specific to one donor. Findings and limits, study-wide: Second-wave clones with a day 37 peak had unconfirmed SARS-CoV-2 specificity.

Per the germline V gene, CDR1 is SGHDT and CDR2 is YYEEEE. V lost 0 bases to trimming and J lost 5 bases, with 12 bases between them. The CDR3 is made up of 15 amino acids. This clonotype turned up a few times. Its cognate antigen is unknown. TCRdb passed the 5' RACE reads through MiXCR, listing each CDR3 protein once. Among around 310,000 distinct CDR3 sequences listed, more than 13% were seen once. This sequence was found in a man between 18 and 35 years old who had mild COVID-19 (a few samples of this study predate the infection). Cell type and time point are not known. The chain combines TRBV5-6 with TRBJ1-5; possible D gene TRBD1, 6 bases. The sequenced material came from PBMCs or a T cell subset sorted from them (not recorded which). The CDR3: CASSLVGDIYQPQHF. The DNA for the CDR3 is TGTGCCAGCAGCTTGGTGGGGGACATATATCAGCCCCAGCATTTT.